One and the same sample provided the 21 T cell receptor beta chains below, sequenced in a study of OX40 agonist ivuxolimab in advanced cancers. Sequenced by immunoSEQ multiplex PCR; TCRdb stores in-frame clones only, minus some. The sample lists tens of thousands of clones, 82% occurring once. Specimen: CD4+ or CD8+ T cells sorted from blood, collected in a trial of the OX40 agonist ivuxolimab. These receptors originate from an adult with an advanced solid tumor such as melanoma, head and neck, liver or kidney cancer.

The chain employs TRBV10-3 and TRBJ2-7; D might be TRBD2 (5 bases). V lost 2 bases and J 4 bases, leaving 24 bases between the germline ends. The CDR3 loop spans 18 amino acids. Germline CDR1 ENHRY, CDR2 SYGVKD. The CDR3, as DNA: TGTGCCATCAGTGAGAGAGGTATCGGTAATCGACTAATGTACGAGCAGTACTTC. Residues: CAISERGIGNRLMYEQYF.

This clone appeared once. V gene TRBV28 combines with J gene TRBJ1-1; 8 bases match TRBD1. With 6 bases clipped from V and 4 bases from J, the junction kept 10 bases outside the gene matches. The germline V gene has CDR1 MDHEN and CDR2 SYDVKM. The CDR3 is 15 residues long. The CDR3 DNA follows: TGTGCCAGCAGCCCCCGGACAGGGAGGGGCACTGAAGCTTTCTTT. Its protein product is CASSPRTGRGTEAFF.

This rearrangement joins TRBV28 to TRBJ1-1; no reliable D call. The CDR3 spans 14 residues. Germline V lookup: CDR1 MDHEN, CDR2 SYDVKM. V lost 2 bases and J lost 8, with 15 bases in between. CDR3 residues: CASSLPRVGREAFF. In DNA form, the CDR3 reads TGTGCCAGCAGTTTACCCCGCGTAGGGCGGGAAGCTTTCTTT.

This chain joins TRBV10-2 and TRBJ1-4; maybe TRBD1 (5 bases). Germline V gives CDR1 WSHSY, CDR2 SAAADI. This CDR3 is built from 15 residues. V lost 6 bases and J 8 bases, leaving 19 bases between the germline ends. DNA for the CDR3: TGCGCCAGCAGCGCGGGGCGGCGGGGAGGCGAAAAACTGTTTTTT. Its translation is CASSAGRRGGEKLFF.

The chain combines TRBV6-1 with TRBJ1-4; unclear D gene. V was trimmed by 5 bases and J by 5 bases, leaving 15 bases between them. Germline CDR1 MNHNS, CDR2 SASEGT. The CDR3 runs 15 residues. CDR3 nucleotide sequence: TGTGCCAGCAGTTCTCGACGGGGTTTAAATGAAAAACTGTTTTTT. Protein: CASSSRRGLNEKLFF.

The V gene is TRBV18, the J gene TRBJ1-5; 8 bases line up with TRBD1. The junction had 2 bases not matched to a gene; V was cut back by 3 bases and J by 4 bases. The CDR3 sequence is 14 residues long. Germline V gene data show CDR1 as KGHSH and CDR2 as LQKENI. The chain's CDR3 is CASSPGDRNQPQHF. In nucleotides, the CDR3 is TGTGCCAGCTCACCGGGGGACAGGAATCAGCCCCAGCATTTT.

This rearrangement joins TRBV11-2 to TRBJ1-4; possible D gene TRBD1, 6 bases. Trimming took off 7 bases at V and 7 bases at J, with 16 bases between the two ends. Looked up from germline, CDR1 is SGHAT and CDR2 is FQNNGV. The CDR3 totals 14 residues. CDR3 region: CASTQGLGAEKLFF. For the CDR3, the DNA is TGTGCCAGCACCCAGGGACTGGGGGCTGAAAAACTGTTTTTT.

This clone was counted only a few times. The chain joins TRBV7-8 to TRBJ1-5; D call uncertain. Trimming took 1 base from V and 2 from J, leaving 9 bases between them. Germline CDR1 is SGHVS and CDR2 is FQNEAQ. The CDR3 sequence is 15 residues long. The DNA for the CDR3 is TGTGCCAGCAGCTTAGGAATCTCGGGCAATCAGCCCCAGCATTTT. Its translation is CASSLGISGNQPQHF.

The gene calls are TRBV11-1 and TRBJ2-1; possible D gene TRBD1, 6 bases. CDR3 length: 15 residues. The germline gives CDR1 SGHAT, CDR2 FQDESV (reference sequence). The V gene lost 6 bases and the J gene lost 2 bases, with 14 bases spanning the gap. The CDR3 loop reads CASSPGTLAYNEQFF. The CDR3 bases are TGTGCCAGCAGTCCCGGGACATTGGCCTACAATGAGCAGTTCTTC.

This chain uses TRBV15 with TRBJ2-1; tentatively, D is TRBD1 or TRBD2 (5 bases each). The V gene lost 3 bases and the J gene lost 8 bases, with 14 bases spanning the gap. The CDR3 consists of 14 residues. The germline V gene has CDR1 LNHNV and CDR2 YYDKDF (reference sequence). The CDR3 DNA reads as TGTGCCACCAGCAGGCCTGAGGGGCTACATGAGCAGTTCTTC. It translates to CATSRPEGLHEQFF.

The rearrangement joins TRBV7-8 to TRBJ1-4; D not resolved. This CDR3 is 16 amino acids long. V gave up 4 bases and J gave up 8 bases, with 20 bases separating them. Looked up from germline, CDR1 is SGHVS and CDR2 is FQNEAQ. The CDR3 nucleotides are TGTGCCAGCAGCTCCTCCCGGATCCCGGGAGGCGAAAAACTGTTTTTT. Residues: CASSSSRIPGGEKLFF. Combining the CDR3 with reference TRBV7-8 and TRBJ1-4 gives the whole variable domain GAGVSQSPRYKVAKRGQDVALRCDPISGHVSLFWYQQALGQGPEFLTYFQNEAQLDKSGLPSDRFFAERPEGSVSTLKIQRTQQEDSAVYLCASSSSRIPGGEKLFFGSGTQLSVL.

This chain connects TRBV19 to TRBJ2-7; maybe TRBD1 (5 bases). The CDR3 has 13 residues. Trimming pared 3 bases from V and 6 bases from J, leaving 12 bases between. Germline CDR1 is LNHDA and CDR2 is SQIVND (reference sequence). CDR3 bases: TGTGCCAGTAGTATCTGCAGGGAATGCGAGCAGTACTTC. Its translation: CASSICRECEQYF.

The chain joins TRBV5-1 to TRBJ2-1; 10 bases agree with TRBD2. J gave up 4 bases and V 5 bases, and 3 bases lay outside the gene matches. CDR3 size: 14 residues. CDR1 and CDR2 (germline): SGHRS, YFSETQ. Written as DNA, the CDR3 is TGCGCCAGCAGGGGACTAGCGAAATACAATGAGCAGTTCTTC. Its translation: CASRGLAKYNEQFF.

The chain couples TRBV5-8 to TRBJ2-7, with D tentatively TRBD2 (5 bases). Trimming pared 2 bases from V and 1 base from J, leaving 10 bases between. The CDR3 length is 14 residues. Germline V gives CDR1 SGHTS, CDR2 YDEGEE. The CDR3 loop is CASSFDRGSYEQYF. The CDR3 nucleotides read TGTGCCAGCAGCTTTGACCGGGGTTCCTACGAGCAGTACTTC.

The chain has TRBV2 and TRBJ1-5; no clear D gene. Between the trimmed V and J ends, which lost 4 bases and 0 bases, there was a span of 13 bases. Germline CDR1 SNHLY, CDR2 FYNNEI. The CDR3 runs 16 residues. CDR3 protein: CASSATRGVSNQPQHF. For the CDR3, the DNA is TGTGCCAGCAGTGCCACTCGAGGAGTTAGCAATCAGCCCCAGCATTTT.

V usage is TRBV6-7 and J usage is TRBJ2-7, with 12 positions matching TRBD2. TRBV6-7 belongs to the ORF category, with a function that is uncertain. This CDR3 is built from 16 residues. V was clipped by 0 bases and J by 4 bases; unmatched bases: 4. CDR3 sequence: CASSYSILAGGYEQYF. The CDR3, as DNA: TGTGCCAGCAGTTACTCGATCCTAGCGGGAGGGTACGAGCAGTACTTC.

This clone showed up just a few times. V and J are TRBV6-1 and TRBJ2-5; tentative D call: TRBD2 (6 bases). V was pared by 4 bases and J by 1 base, with 13 bases between. Germline V lookup: CDR1 MNHNS, CDR2 SASEGT. This CDR3 region has 15 residues. The CDR3 reads CASSVPGSGQETQYF. The DNA for the CDR3 is TGTGCCAGCAGTGTCCCCGGGAGCGGCCAAGAGACCCAGTACTTC.

In this sample, this clone turned up once. The chain has TRBV19 and TRBJ2-1; TRBD2 matches at 11 bases. J was trimmed by 6 bases and V by 3 bases; bases with no gene match: 4. The CDR3 length is 15 residues. Germline V CDR1 and CDR2: LNHDA, SQIVND (reference sequence). For the CDR3, the DNA is TGTGCCAGTAGTATTATAGCGGGAGGGAGCAATGAGCAGTTCTTC. This codes for CASSIIAGGSNEQFF.

The chain couples TRBV4-1 to TRBJ1-2, with unresolved D. The CDR3 length is 14 residues. Trimming shortened V by 7 bases and J by 0 bases, and 12 bases separated the two germline ends. The germline V gene has CDR1 MGHRA and CDR2 YSYEKL. The CDR3 coding sequence is TGCGCCAGCAAACAAAGGGCTGCTAACTATGGCTACACCTTC. Translated: CASKQRAANYGYTF.

In regard to this clone: Other nucleotide sequences in the sample specify the same CDR3. The gene calls are TRBV4-1 and TRBJ2-3, with a tentative D call TRBD1 (7 bases). This CDR3 contains 13 residues. CDR1 and CDR2 (germline): MGHRA, YSYEKL. The CDR3 DNA sequence: TGCGCAGAAGGAGGGGGCTGCGGGGATACGCAGTATTTT. This translates into CAEGGGCGDTQYF.

This rearrangement joins TRBV11-2 to TRBJ1-3; the D gene is possibly TRBD1 (6 bases). V was clipped by 6 bases and J by 3 bases, with 12 bases between them. This CDR3 is built from 14 residues. The germline V gene encodes CDR1 SGHAT and CDR2 FQNNGV. CDR3 sequence: CASRKGGFGNTIYF. The CDR3 region has the DNA TGTGCCAGCAGGAAGGGGGGCTTTGGAAACACCATATATTTT.